A selection of T cell receptor beta chains follows, all from one sample in a study of T cell repertoires in cytomegalovirus infection. TCRdb used MiXCR to reprocess the reads, holding one entry per CDR3 protein. Of around 320,000 distinct CDR3 sequences listed, more than 8% are singletons. The specimen sequenced was PBMCs. Source of these receptors: a human donor in good health (CMV status not recorded). Some clones in this sample may be carry-over from other donors' samples. The conserved cysteine and the conserved F or W are not part of the CDR3 here.

TRBV7-2 ASSLPRTSGYNEQF
TRBV20-1 SASGQGHEQF
TRBV7-2 ASSLALAGSYGYT
TRBV15 ATSRGTGPNTGELF
TRBV19 ASSTGQGIQETQY
TRBV6-9 ASSYLLAGASGETQY
TRBV28 ASSPLPGLAGALKDNEQF
TRBV5-4 ASSFGTTQETQY
TRBV18 ASRGGVQAF
TRBV6-4 ASSSSGGTHNEQF
TRBV7-2 ASSLKLGSGANVLT
TRBV11-2 ASMPGRGLMRTEAF
TRBV19 ASSGGAYEQY
TRBV7-6 ASSLAGEGKLF
TRBV24-1 ATPLTGRDHEQY
TRBV7-2 ASSLRGDQPQH
TRBV7-2 ASSSLRLAGGPSETQY
TRBV7-2 ASSHSGTEQF
TRBV7-2 ASSLTRSGTKNIQY
TRBV7-6 ASSSTRTGAALTEAF
TRBV11-1 ASSLSLGDTDTQY
TRBV6-1 ASSPRGGGSREAYNEQF
TRBV7-6 ASSLGNFPGSGQETQY
TRBV6-2/TRBV6-3 ASSGGTGTSETQY
TRBV4-2 ASSWVGGSDEQF
TRBV7-2 ASSLRLAGASYNEQF
TRBV7-6 ASSFRSNSGNTIY
TRBV19 ASSSGFSPLH
TRBV28 ASSSRRNQPQH
TRBV19 ASSIDTRGAYEQY
TRBV12-3/TRBV12-4 ASSPQTSEQF
TRBV29-1 SVVEPTPTKYNYGYT
TRBV7-6 ASSLRTSGSGEQF
TRBV7-2 ASSTYGRTPLH
TRBV6-8 ASSFDRDTDYEQY
TRBV7-2 ASSKGLAGRELF
TRBV20-1 SAKGTGEAF
TRBV4-3 ASSQDSRGNTYEQY
TRBV19 ASSILPGVRNNEQF
TRBV7-2 ASSKSGGEANYGYT
TRBV18 ASSPPGKSMNTEAF
TRBV20-1 SALLAGGYSTDTQY
TRBV6-5 ASSYEKSYEQY
TRBV12-3/TRBV12-4 ASSPDRVVETQY
TRBV20-1 SARPSDGTSVLT
TRBV7-3 ASSPQPGELF
TRBV7-3 ASSLKLAGARDTQY
TRBV6-4 ASSDGGAPDPAF
TRBV4-1 ASSQESTASSGNTIY
TRBV28 ASSLGGNKNIQY
TRBV6-1 ASRPLSGGSYEQY